This section outlines one T cell receptor (beta chain) sequence together with its context. This record comes from a study of T cell changes during pregnancy in multiple sclerosis. The CDR3 sequence is 13 residues long. The V end lost 3 bases, the J end lost 1 base, and 6 bases lay between the germline ends. The germline V gene has CDR1 LNHNV and CDR2 YYDKDF (reference sequence). The table came from immunoSEQ multiplex PCR; TCRdb's copy has only in-frame clones and leaves some out. The sample consists of fewer than 65,000 clones, 90% to 95% of them appearing once. This TCR derives from a female donor in good health, enrolled as a control in a pregnancy study. Sequencing was performed on peripheral blood, taken after pregnancy. The chain joins TRBV15 to TRBJ1-2; the D is unclear. The CDR3 here is CATSRADNYGYTF. The CDR3 coding sequence is TGTGCCACCAGCAGGGCGGATAACTATGGCTACACCTTC.